These 7 T cell receptor beta chains were sequenced from one sample in a study of T cell responses to AZD1222 COVID-19 vaccine. Assay used: immunoSEQ multiplex PCR; TCRdb lists only in-frame clones, some missing. The sample carries roughly 140,000 clones, more than 75% recorded once. The specimen was peripheral blood, collected 28 days after the second AZD1222 dose. The receptors come from an adult who received the AZD1222 COVID-19 vaccine.

The chain links TRBV18 to TRBJ1-5, with TRBD1 as a possible D gene (6 bases). Germline-derived CDR1 and CDR2 are KGHSH and LQKENI. V was pared by 2 bases and J by 6 bases, with 14 bases between. There are 15 residues in the CDR3. The CDR3 loop reads CASSPGAGVGQPQHF. The CDR3 bases are TGTGCCAGCTCACCAGGGGCAGGGGTAGGTCAGCCCCAGCATTTT.

This clone has only one observation. The chain combines TRBV5-1 with TRBJ2-1; 7 positions match TRBD1. The CDR3 is 13 residues long. Germline-derived CDR1 and CDR2 are SGHRS and YFSETQ. Trimming at V came to 6 bases and at J to 9 bases, leaving 9 bases not matched to a gene. CDR3 bases: TGCGCCAGCAACTTAAGACAGGGTGGTGAGCAGTTCTTC. Encoded protein: CASNLRQGGEQFF.

The chain combines TRBV7-9 with TRBJ1-2; 9 bases line up with TRBD1. The junction had 3 bases not matched to a gene; V was cut back by 2 bases and J by 8 bases. This CDR3 region has 13 residues. CDR1 and CDR2 from the germline V gene are SEHNR and FQNEAQ (reference sequence). Here the CDR3 DNA reads TGTGCCAGCAGCTTAAATGGACAGGGGGGCTACACCTTC. This sequence encodes CASSLNGQGGYTF.

The chain combines TRBV2 with TRBJ1-6; D gene uncertain. Looked up from germline, CDR1 is SNHLY and CDR2 is FYNNEI. Trimming removed 8 bases at V and 8 bases at J, with 16 bases between. The CDR3 runs to 14 residues. Here the CDR3 reads CASVALLEDSPLHF. The CDR3 nucleotides read TGTGCCAGCGTGGCTCTCCTGGAGGATTCACCCCTCCACTTT.

The chain is built from TRBV2 and TRBJ1-1, with a weak D call TRBD1 (5 bases). Germline V gene lookup returns CDR1 SNHLY and CDR2 FYNNEI. V lost 6 bases, J lost 0 bases, and 8 bases lay in between. CDR3 length: 13 amino acids. The CDR3 is CASRTEMNTEAFF. The CDR3 bases are TGTGCCAGCAGGACAGAGATGAACACTGAAGCTTTCTTT.

The rearrangement joins TRBV15 to TRBJ2-7; D uncertain. CDR3 length equals 11 residues. Trimming cost V 1 base and J 4 bases, with 2 bases left between them. CDR1 and CDR2 from the germline V gene are LNHNV and YYDKDF (reference sequence). The CDR3 loop reads CATSRGYEQYF. The CDR3 coding sequence is TGTGCCACCAGCAGAGGGTACGAGCAGTACTTC.

This rearrangement joins TRBV19 to TRBJ2-7; TRBD2 aligns across 16 bases. This CDR3 is 17 amino acids long. Germline V gene lookup returns CDR1 LNHDA and CDR2 SQIVND (reference sequence). V trimming: 4 bases; J trimming: 7 bases; junction bases outside the gene matches: 10. CDR3 protein: CASSTPGLAGGSSEQYF. In DNA, the CDR3 is TGTGCCAGTAGTACCCCGGGACTAGCGGGGGGGTCGTCTGAGCAGTACTTC.